Each of the 20 T cell receptor beta chains below was sequenced from the same sample in a study of human T cells and chemical hapten exposure (dated by TCRdb to the early 2020s). The sample's time point label, in plain terms: patch test 1, 2 weeks after DPC sensitization. The treatment or condition label for this specimen denotes: therapeutic diphenylcyclopropenone sensitization with weekly scalp DPC. Libraries were constructed by RACE. Sequencing instrument: NextSeq 500. TCRdb trimmed the raw reads at Q25, called clones with MiXCR and kept productive beta chains. Identical CDR3 proteins give one entry, which carries the most common genes and DNA. This sample comprises 84,000 or so distinct CDR3 sequences, over 9.5% of them detected only once. The ten largest make up 2% to 2.5% of the sample. Sequencing was performed on whole blood, taken in connection with sensitization to the hapten diphenylcyclopropenone (DPC). The receptor source for this set is a man aged 40-50 years with alopecia areata. Some clones in this sample may be carry-over from other donors' samples.

This clonotype was seen ten or more times. The chain combines TRBV20-1 with TRBJ1-5, with D perhaps TRBD1 (6 bases). V was pared by 8 bases and J by 5 bases, with 19 bases between. There are 14 residues in the CDR3. Germline V gives CDR1 DFQATT, CDR2 SNEGSKA (reference sequence). CDR3 residues: CSFPAGARDQPQHF. CDR3 bases: TGCAGTTTTCCCGCGGGGGCCCGGGATCAGCCCCAGCATTTT.

This clonotype was picked up a small number of times. The genes are TRBV7-8 and TRBJ2-1; the D is unclear. The germline V gene encodes CDR1 SGHVS and CDR2 FQNEAQ. Trimming pared 1 base from V and 8 bases from J, leaving 18 bases between. The CDR3 totals 16 residues. The CDR3 DNA reads TGTGCCAGCAGCTTAGATATCGACCCTAGGGTCGATGAGCAGTTCTTC. Translation gives CASSLDIDPRVDEQFF.

J is TRBJ2-3 and V is TRBV10-3, with 9 positions matching TRBD2. CDR3 size: 15 residues. Germline lookup yields CDR1 ENHRY and CDR2 SYGVKD. Germline trimming cut 8 bases from V and 0 bases from J; bases unmatched to any gene: 6. CDR3 nucleotide sequence: TGTGCCATCGGTCTGACTAGCGGAAGCACAGATACGCAGTATTTT. As protein: CAIGLTSGSTDTQYF.

This clonotype has only a few counts. J is TRBJ1-6 and V is TRBV29-1; TRBD1 might be the D (5 bases). The CDR3 spans 14 residues. V lost 4 bases, J lost 7 bases, and 14 bases lay in between. CDR1 and CDR2 from the germline V gene are SQVTM and ANQGSEA. The DNA of the CDR3 is TGCAGCGTTGCTGCAGGGATGGGGAATTCACCCCTCCACTTT. Its protein is CSVAAGMGNSPLHF.

The chain uses TRBV27 and TRBJ1-5, with no clear D. Trimming took 5 bases from V and 4 from J, leaving 15 bases between them. CDR1 is MNHEY, CDR2 SMNVEV, per germline (reference sequence). The CDR3 loop spans 15 amino acids. CDR3 sequence: CASSPYGPSNQPQHF. DNA of the CDR3: TGTGCCAGCAGTCCCTATGGACCTTCGAATCAGCCCCAGCATTTT.

The chain uses TRBV29-1 and TRBJ2-1; D ambiguous. Germline CDR1 and CDR2: SQVTM and ANQGSEA. This CDR3 has 11 amino acids. V lost 3 bases to trimming and J lost 12 bases, with 12 bases between them. CDR3 sequence (DNA): TGCAGCGTTGAGACGAACGGTCGGCAGTTCTTC. Protein: CSVETNGRQFF.

This clonotype has just a few counts. The chain couples TRBV27 to TRBJ2-3, with a weak D call TRBD2 (6 bases). V was trimmed by 3 bases and J by 0 bases, leaving 10 bases between them. The CDR3 loop spans 15 amino acids. Germline CDR1 reads MNHEY; CDR2 reads SMNVEV (reference sequence). The CDR3 DNA is TGTGCCAGCAGTTTTAGGGGAGGTAGCACAGATACGCAGTATTTT. Residues: CASSFRGGSTDTQYF.

The sample holds a few counts of this clonotype. This chain joins TRBV4-2 and TRBJ2-1, with 12 bases fitting TRBD2. Trimming cost V 1 base and J 4 bases; bases outside gene matches: 8. The CDR3 loop spans 18 amino acids. Germline assignment: CDR1 LGHNA and CDR2 YNFKEQ. This chain's CDR3 is CASSQVILAGGEYNEQFF. The CDR3 DNA reads TGTGCCAGCAGCCAAGTCATACTAGCGGGAGGAGAATACAATGAGCAGTTCTTC.

The chain is built from TRBV6-2 or TRBV6-3 and TRBJ2-3; possible D gene TRBD1, 5 bases. V shed 6 bases and J shed 4 bases, with 20 bases lying between them. CDR1 MNHEY and CDR2 SVGEGT come from the germline V gene. The CDR3 spans 16 residues. CDR3: CASRNPREGFADTQYF. Written as DNA, the CDR3 is TGTGCCAGCAGGAATCCCAGGGAAGGATTCGCAGATACGCAGTATTTT.

The V call is TRBV28, the J call TRBJ1-2; unclear D gene. This CDR3 is built from 16 residues. Germline CDR1 and CDR2: MDHEN and SYDVKM. V lost 9 bases, J lost 4 bases, and 24 bases lay in between. CDR3 protein: CASLKFRTGLSYGYTF. The CDR3 DNA is TGTGCCAGTCTAAAATTTCGGACGGGTTTGTCCTATGGCTACACCTTC.

This sequence joins TRBV20-1 and TRBJ2-3; D unresolved. The CDR3 runs 16 residues. CDR1 is DFQATT and CDR2 is SNEGSKA in the germline V gene (reference sequence). The V gene lost 6 bases and the J gene lost 1 base, with 20 bases spanning the gap. CDR3 DNA sequence: TGCAGTGCCCCAGTCGCTGGAGCCGTGGGCACAGATACGCAGTATTTT. Amino acid sequence: CSAPVAGAVGTDTQYF.

This clonotype was found many times. This CDR3 reads CASSLQGENIQYF. For the CDR3, the DNA is TGTGCCAGTAGCCTACAGGGGGAAAACATTCAGTACTTC. The chain couples TRBV19 to TRBJ2-4, with 8 bases fitting TRBD1. The CDR3 is 13 residues long. V shed 6 bases, J shed 5 bases, and the junction held 3 bases outside the gene matches. CDR1 LNHDA and CDR2 SQIVND come from the germline V gene (reference sequence).

The rearrangement links TRBV2 to TRBJ2-7, with D hard to call. The CDR3 is made up of 12 amino acids. Looked up from germline, CDR1 is SNHLY and CDR2 is FYNNEI. The V and J ends lost 6 bases and 4 bases respectively, with 10 bases between them. CDR3 bases: TGTGCCAGCAGCGAGAATTGGTACGAGCAGTACTTC. Amino acid sequence: CASSENWYEQYF.

In its sample, this clonotype was seen a few times. The chain joins TRBV27 to TRBJ1-3, with D unclear. The V gene's germline CDR1 is MNHEY and CDR2 SMNVEV (reference sequence). CDR3 length: 15 amino acids. Trimming took 5 bases from V and 4 from J, leaving 15 bases between them. This chain's CDR3 is CASSPALNGGNTIYF. The CDR3 DNA sequence: TGTGCCAGCAGTCCCGCTCTAAACGGGGGAAACACCATATATTTT.

This clonotype was picked up a small number of times. The J gene is TRBJ2-2, the V gene TRBV14; D may be TRBD2 (5 bases). This CDR3 contains 17 residues. Trimming cost V 0 bases and J 3 bases, with 14 bases left between them. Germline CDR1 SGHDN, CDR2 FVKESK. The CDR3 loop reads CASSQESSGSYTGELFF. CDR3 bases: TGTGCCAGCAGCCAAGAATCAAGTGGGAGCTACACCGGGGAGCTGTTTTTT.

This clonotype was observed a few times. The chain combines TRBV25-1 with TRBJ2-7, with 9 bases that match TRBD2. The CDR3 loop spans 15 amino acids. Trimming cost V 3 bases and J 6 bases; bases outside gene matches: 9. Germline assignment: CDR1 MGHDK and CDR2 SYGVNS. CDR3: CASSEMLAGMGEQYF. CDR3 in DNA: TGTGCCAGCAGTGAGATGCTAGCGGGAATGGGCGAGCAGTACTTC.

This clonotype was counted at least ten times. The rearrangement joins TRBV12-3 or TRBV12-4 to TRBJ1-1; D unclear. V was pared by 3 bases and J by 1 base, with 6 bases between. The CDR3 consists of 13 residues. CDR3 nucleotides: TGTGCCAGCAGTTTTGGACCGAACACTGAAGCTTTCTTT. The encoded protein is CASSFGPNTEAFF.

Ten or more counts support this clonotype. The CDR3 nucleotides read TGTGCCAGCAGCTCCATGGCCCCTGCGTCTAGCTCCTATAATTCACCCCTCCACTTT. This encodes CASSSMAPASSSYNSPLHF. This sequence joins TRBV7-2 and TRBJ1-6; unclear D gene. Trimming shortened V by 4 bases and J by 0 bases, and 19 bases separated the two germline ends. Germline CDR1 SGHTA, CDR2 FQGNSA. The CDR3 contains 19 residues.

This clonotype was seen a few times. The chain carries TRBV5-1 and TRBJ2-5; D not resolved. The V end lost 0 bases, the J end lost 4 bases, and 10 bases lay between the germline ends. This CDR3 is 14 amino acids long. Germline assignment: CDR1 SGHRS and CDR2 YFSETQ. CDR3 loop: CASSLGQVGETQYF. The DNA of the CDR3 is TGCGCCAGCAGCTTGGGCCAGGTTGGAGAGACCCAGTACTTC.

The chain uses TRBV29-1 and TRBJ1-5; no clear D. Germline V gives CDR1 SQVTM, CDR2 ANQGSEA. Trimming stripped 5 bases from V and 6 bases from J, with 14 bases between. This CDR3 has 13 residues. CDR3 nucleotide sequence: TGCAGCGTTACCCGAGGCTCCGGTCAGCCCCAGCATTTT. Amino acids: CSVTRGSGQPQHF. Variable domain in full (rest from reference TRBV29-1 and TRBJ1-5): SAVISQKPSRDICQRGTSLTIQCQVDSQVTMMFWYRQQPGQSLTLIATANQGSEATYESGFVIDKFPISRPNLTFSTLTVSNMSPEDSSIYLCSVTRGSGQPQHFGDGTRLSIL.